Sequencing of this T cell receptor (beta chain) was carried out in a study of blood T cell repertoires in COVID-19. Sequenced by immunoSEQ multiplex PCR; TCRdb stores in-frame clones only, minus some. This sample has fewer than 250,000 clones, with around nine tenths found just once. The CDR3 is 15 residues long. The germline V and J ends were trimmed by 5 bases and 0 bases, with 10 bases remaining between them. Germline V gene lookup returns CDR1 SGHTA and CDR2 FQGNSA. J is TRBJ1-4 and V is TRBV7-2; a weak D match, TRBD1 (5 bases). Source material: peripheral blood. The sequence was obtained from a man aged 60 to 75 with acute or convalescent COVID-19. The CDR3 reads CASSAQGSTNEKLFF. The DNA for the CDR3 is TGTGCCAGCAGCGCCCAGGGTTCAACTAATGAAAAACTGTTTTTT. The full variable domain, with the rest looked up from reference TRBV7-2 and TRBJ1-4, is GAGVSQSPSNKVTEKGKDVELRCDPISGHTALYWYRQSLGQGLEFLIYFQGNSAPDKSGLPSDRFSAERTGGSVSTLTIQRTQQEDSAVYLCASSAQGSTNEKLFFGSGTQLSVL.